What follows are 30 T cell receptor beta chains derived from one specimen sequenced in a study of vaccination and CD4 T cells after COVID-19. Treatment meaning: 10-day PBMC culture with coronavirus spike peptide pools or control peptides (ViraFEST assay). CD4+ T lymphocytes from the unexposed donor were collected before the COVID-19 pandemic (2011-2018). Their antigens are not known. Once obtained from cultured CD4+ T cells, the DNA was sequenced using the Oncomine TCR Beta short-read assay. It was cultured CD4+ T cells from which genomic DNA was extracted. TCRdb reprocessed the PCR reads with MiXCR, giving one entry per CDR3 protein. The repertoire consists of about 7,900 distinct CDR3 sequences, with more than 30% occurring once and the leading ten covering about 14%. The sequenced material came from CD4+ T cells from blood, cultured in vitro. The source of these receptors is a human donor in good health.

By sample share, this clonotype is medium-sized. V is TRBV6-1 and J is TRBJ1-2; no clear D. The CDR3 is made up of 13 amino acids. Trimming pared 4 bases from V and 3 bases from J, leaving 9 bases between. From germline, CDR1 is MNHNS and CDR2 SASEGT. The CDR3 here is CASSARPDYGYTF. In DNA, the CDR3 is TGTGCCAGCAGTGCTCGCCCAGACTATGGCTACACCTTC.

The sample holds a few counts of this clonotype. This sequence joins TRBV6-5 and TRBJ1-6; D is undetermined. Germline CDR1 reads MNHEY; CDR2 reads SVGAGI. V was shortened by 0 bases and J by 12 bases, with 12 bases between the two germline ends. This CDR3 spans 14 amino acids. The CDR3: CASSYSTPDLPLHF. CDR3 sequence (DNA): TGTGCCAGCAGTTACTCGACCCCAGATCTACCCCTCCACTTT.

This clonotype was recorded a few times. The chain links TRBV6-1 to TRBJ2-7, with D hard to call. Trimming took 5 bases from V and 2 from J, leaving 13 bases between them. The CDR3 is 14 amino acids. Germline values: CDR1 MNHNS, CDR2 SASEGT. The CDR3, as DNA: TGTGCCAGCAGTCCCGGCCCCGGCCCCTACGAGCAGTACTTC. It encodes CASSPGPGPYEQYF.

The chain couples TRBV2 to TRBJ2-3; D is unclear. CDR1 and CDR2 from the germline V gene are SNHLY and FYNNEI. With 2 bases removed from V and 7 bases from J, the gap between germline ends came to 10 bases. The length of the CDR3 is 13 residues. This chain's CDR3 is CASSEQWRYTQYF. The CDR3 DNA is TGTGCCAGCAGTGAACAGTGGCGGTATACGCAGTATTTT.

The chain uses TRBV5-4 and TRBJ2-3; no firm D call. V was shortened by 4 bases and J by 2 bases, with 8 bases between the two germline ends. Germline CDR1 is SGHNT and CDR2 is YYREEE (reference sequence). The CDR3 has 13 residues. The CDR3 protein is CASSTQATDTQYF. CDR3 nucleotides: TGTGCCAGCAGCACCCAGGCCACAGATACGCAGTATTTT.

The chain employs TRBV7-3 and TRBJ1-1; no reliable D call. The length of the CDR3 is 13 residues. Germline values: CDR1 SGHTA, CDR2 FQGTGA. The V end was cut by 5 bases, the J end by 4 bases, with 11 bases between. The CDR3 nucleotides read TGTGCCAGCAGCGAGCAATCGCGCACTGAAGCTTTCTTT. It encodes CASSEQSRTEAFF.

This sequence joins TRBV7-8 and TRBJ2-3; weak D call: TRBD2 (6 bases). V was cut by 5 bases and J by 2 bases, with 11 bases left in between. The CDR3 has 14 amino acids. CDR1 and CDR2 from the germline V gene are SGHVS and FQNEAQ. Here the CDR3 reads CASSTSGPTDTQYF. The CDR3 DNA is TGTGCCAGCAGCACAAGCGGGCCCACAGATACGCAGTATTTT.

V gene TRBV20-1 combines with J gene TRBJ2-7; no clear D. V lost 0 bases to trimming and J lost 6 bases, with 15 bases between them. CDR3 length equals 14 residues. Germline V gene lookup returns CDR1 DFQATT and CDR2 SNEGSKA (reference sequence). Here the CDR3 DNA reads TGCAGTGCTAGAGACCTAAGAACAGTGGGCGAGCAGTACTTC. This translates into CSARDLRTVGEQYF.

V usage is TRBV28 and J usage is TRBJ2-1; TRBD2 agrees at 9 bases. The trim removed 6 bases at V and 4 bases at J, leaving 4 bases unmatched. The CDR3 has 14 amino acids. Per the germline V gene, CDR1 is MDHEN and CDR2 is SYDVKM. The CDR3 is CASSPSGTYNEQFF. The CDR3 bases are TGTGCCAGCAGCCCTAGCGGGACTTACAATGAGCAGTTCTTC.

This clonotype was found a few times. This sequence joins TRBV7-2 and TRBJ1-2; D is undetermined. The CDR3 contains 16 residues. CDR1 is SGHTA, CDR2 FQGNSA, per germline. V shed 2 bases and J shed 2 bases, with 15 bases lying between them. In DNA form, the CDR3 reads TGTGCCAGCAGCTTATCTCGACAAACTTCCAACTATGGCTACACCTTC. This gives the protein CASSLSRQTSNYGYTF.

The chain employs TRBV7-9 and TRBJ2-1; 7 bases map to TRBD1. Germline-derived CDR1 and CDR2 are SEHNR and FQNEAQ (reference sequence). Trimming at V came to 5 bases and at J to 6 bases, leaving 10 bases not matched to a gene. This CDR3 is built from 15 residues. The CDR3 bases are TGTGCCAGCAGCCCCAAGAGGAGGACAGGCAATGAGCAGTTCTTC. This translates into CASSPKRRTGNEQFF.

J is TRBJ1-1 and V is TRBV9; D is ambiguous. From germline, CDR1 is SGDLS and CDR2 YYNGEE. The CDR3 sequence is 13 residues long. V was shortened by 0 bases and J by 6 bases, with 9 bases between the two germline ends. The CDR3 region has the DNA TGTGCCAGCAGCGTAGATACTAGGTCTGAAGCTTTCTTT. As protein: CASSVDTRSEAFF.

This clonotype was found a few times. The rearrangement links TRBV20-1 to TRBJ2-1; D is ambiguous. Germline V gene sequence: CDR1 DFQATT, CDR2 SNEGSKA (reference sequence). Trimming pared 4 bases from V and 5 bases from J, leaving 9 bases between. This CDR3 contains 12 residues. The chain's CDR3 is CSATLQHNEQFF. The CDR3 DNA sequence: TGCAGTGCTACCTTACAACACAATGAGCAGTTCTTC.

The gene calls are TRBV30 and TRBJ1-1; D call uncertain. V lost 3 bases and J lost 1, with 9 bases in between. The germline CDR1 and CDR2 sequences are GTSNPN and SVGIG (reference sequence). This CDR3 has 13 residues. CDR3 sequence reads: CAWRGPGNTEAFF. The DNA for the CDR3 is TGTGCCTGGAGGGGCCCAGGGAACACTGAAGCTTTCTTT. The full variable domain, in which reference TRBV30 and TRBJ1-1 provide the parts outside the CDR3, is SQTIHQWPATLVQPVGSPLSLECTVEGTSNPNLYWYRQAAGRGLQLLFYSVGIGQISSEVPQNLSASRPQDRQFILSSKKLLLSDSGFYLCAWRGPGNTEAFFGQGTRLTVV.

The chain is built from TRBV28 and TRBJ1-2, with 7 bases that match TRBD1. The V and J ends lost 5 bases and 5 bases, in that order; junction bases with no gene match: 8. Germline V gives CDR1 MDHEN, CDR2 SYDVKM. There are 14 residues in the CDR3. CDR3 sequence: CASSPEDRFYGYTF. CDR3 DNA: TGTGCCAGCAGTCCAGAGGACAGGTTTTATGGCTACACCTTC.

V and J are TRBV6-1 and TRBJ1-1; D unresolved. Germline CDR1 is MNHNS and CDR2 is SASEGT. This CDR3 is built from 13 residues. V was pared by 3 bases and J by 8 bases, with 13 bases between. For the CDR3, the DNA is TGTGCCAGCAGTGAGACCGGGTCTCGAGAAGCTTTCTTT. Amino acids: CASSETGSREAFF.

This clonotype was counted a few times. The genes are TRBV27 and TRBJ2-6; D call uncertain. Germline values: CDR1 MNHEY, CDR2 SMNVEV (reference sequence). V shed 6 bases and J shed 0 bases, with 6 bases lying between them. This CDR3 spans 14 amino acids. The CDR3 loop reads CASRLNSGANVLTF. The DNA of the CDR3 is TGTGCCAGCAGACTTAACTCTGGGGCCAACGTCCTGACTTTC.

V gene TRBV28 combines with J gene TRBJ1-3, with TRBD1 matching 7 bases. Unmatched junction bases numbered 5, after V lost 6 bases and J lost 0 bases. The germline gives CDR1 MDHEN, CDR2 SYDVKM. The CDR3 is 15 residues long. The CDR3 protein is CASRKPGGSGNTIYF. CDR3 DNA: TGTGCCAGCAGGAAACCAGGGGGCTCTGGAAACACCATATATTTT. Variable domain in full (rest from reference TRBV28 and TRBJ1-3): DVKVTQSSRYLVKRTGEKVFLECVQDMDHENMFWYRQDPGLGLRLIYFSYDVKMKEKGDIPEGYSVSREKKERFSLILESASTNQTSMYLCASRKPGGSGNTIYFGEGSWLTVV.

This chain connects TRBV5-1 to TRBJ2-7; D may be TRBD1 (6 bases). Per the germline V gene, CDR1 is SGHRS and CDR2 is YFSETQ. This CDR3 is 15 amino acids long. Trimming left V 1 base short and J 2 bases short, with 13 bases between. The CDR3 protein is CASSLWTVSTYEQYF. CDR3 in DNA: TGCGCCAGCAGCTTGTGGACAGTTTCCACCTACGAGCAGTACTTC.

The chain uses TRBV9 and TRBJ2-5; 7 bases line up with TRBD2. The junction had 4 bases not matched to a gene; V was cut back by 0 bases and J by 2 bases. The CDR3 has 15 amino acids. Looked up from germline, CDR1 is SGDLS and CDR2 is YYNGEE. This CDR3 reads CASSVATGGQETQYF. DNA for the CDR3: TGTGCCAGCAGCGTAGCTACGGGGGGACAAGAGACCCAGTACTTC.

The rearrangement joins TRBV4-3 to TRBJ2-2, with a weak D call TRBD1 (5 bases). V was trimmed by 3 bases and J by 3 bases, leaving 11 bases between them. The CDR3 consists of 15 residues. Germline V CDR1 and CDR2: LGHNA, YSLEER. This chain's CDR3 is CASSQLGAHTGELFF. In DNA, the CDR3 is TGCGCCAGCAGCCAGTTAGGGGCCCACACCGGGGAGCTGTTTTTT.

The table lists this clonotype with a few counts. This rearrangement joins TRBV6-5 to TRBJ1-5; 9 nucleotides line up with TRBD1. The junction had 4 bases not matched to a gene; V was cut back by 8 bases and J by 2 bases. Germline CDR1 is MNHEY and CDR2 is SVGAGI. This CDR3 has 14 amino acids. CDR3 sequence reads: CASGWTGGNQPQHF. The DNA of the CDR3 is TGTGCCAGCGGTTGGACAGGGGGCAATCAGCCCCAGCATTTT.

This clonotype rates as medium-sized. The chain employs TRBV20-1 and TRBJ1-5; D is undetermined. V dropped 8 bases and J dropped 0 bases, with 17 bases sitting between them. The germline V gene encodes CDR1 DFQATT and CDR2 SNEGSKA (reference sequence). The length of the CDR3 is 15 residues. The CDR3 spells CSIVLSGYSNQPQHF. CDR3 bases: TGCAGTATCGTATTATCTGGCTATAGCAATCAGCCCCAGCATTTT.

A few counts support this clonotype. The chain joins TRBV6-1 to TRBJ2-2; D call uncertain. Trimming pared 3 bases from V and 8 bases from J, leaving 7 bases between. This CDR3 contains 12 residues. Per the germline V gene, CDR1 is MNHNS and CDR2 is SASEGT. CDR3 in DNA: TGTGCCAGCAGTGAGGGCAGGGGGGAGCTGTTTTTT. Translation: CASSEGRGELFF.

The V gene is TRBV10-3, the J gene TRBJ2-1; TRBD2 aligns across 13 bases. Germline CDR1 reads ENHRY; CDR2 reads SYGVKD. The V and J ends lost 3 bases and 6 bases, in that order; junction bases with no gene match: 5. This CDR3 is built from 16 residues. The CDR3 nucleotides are TGTGCCATCAGTGATAAACTAGCGGGAGGGAGCAATGAGCAGTTCTTC. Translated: CAISDKLAGGSNEQFF.

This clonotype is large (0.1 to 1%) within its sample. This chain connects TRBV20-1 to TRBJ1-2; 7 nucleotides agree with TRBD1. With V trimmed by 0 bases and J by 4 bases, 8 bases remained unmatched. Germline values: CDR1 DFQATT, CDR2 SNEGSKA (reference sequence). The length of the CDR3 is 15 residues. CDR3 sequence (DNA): TGCAGTGCTAGAGAGGGAGGGGGCCTAGCCTATGGCTACACCTTC. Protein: CSAREGGGLAYGYTF.

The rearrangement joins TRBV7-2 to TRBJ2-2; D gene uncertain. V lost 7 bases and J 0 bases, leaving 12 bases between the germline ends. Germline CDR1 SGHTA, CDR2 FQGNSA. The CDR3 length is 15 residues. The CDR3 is CASTPAPTNTGELFF. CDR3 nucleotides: TGTGCCAGCACCCCGGCGCCAACGAACACCGGGGAGCTGTTTTTT.

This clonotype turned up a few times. CDR3 DNA: TGTGCCAGCAGTCTCCTTGGACAGGGACCCAATGAGCAGTTCTTC. Translating it yields CASSLLGQGPNEQFF. V is TRBV27 and J is TRBJ2-1, with 8 bases that match TRBD1. V was clipped by 5 bases and J by 6 bases; unmatched bases: 9. The CDR3 runs 15 residues. The germline gives CDR1 MNHEY, CDR2 SMNVEV (reference sequence).

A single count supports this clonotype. For the CDR3, the DNA is TGCGCCAGCAACCCAGCCGGGACTAGCGGGAACAATGAGCAGTTCTTC. Translated: CASNPAGTSGNNEQFF. The chain combines TRBV10-1 with TRBJ2-1; the match to TRBD2 covers 13 bases. CDR1 and CDR2 (germline): WNHNN, SYGVQD (reference sequence). V shed 7 bases, J shed 5 bases, and the junction held 8 bases outside the gene matches. The CDR3 has 16 residues.

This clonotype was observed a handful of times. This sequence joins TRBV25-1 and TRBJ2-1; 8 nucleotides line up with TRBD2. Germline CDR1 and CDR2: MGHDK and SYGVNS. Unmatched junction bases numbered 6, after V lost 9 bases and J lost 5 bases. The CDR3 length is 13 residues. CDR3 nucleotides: TGTGCCAGTCTCAGCGGGAGTCACAATGAGCAGTTCTTC. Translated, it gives CASLSGSHNEQFF.